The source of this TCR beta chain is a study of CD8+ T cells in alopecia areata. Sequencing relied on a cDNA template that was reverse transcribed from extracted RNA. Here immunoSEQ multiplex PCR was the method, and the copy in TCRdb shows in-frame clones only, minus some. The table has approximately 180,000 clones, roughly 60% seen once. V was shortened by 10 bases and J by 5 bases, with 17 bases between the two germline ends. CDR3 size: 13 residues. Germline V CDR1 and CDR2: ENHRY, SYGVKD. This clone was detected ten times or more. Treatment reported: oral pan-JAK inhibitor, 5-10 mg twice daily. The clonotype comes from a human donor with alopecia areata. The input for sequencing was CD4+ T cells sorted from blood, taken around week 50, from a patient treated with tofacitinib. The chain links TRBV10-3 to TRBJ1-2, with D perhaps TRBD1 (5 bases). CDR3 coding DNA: TGTGCCACCGCCAGGGACCGAGATTATGGCTACACCTTC. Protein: CATARDRDYGYTF.